This TCR beta chain was sequenced for a study of T-cell memory formation after mild COVID-19. The study's findings and limits: Balance between CD4 and CD8 was seen in clones contracting day 15 to 85, and a CD4+ lean was seen in later expanders. In pre-infection memory, a portion of responding clones appeared, which suggested that cross-reactive memory joined. CM and EM subsets held most contracting CD4+ clones; EMRA held CD8+ ones.

TCR alpha and TCR beta cDNA libraries carrying sample barcodes and UMIs were produced by 5'RACE using constant-segment primers. Using its own MiXCR run on the 5' RACE reads, TCRdb lists one record per CDR3 protein. The sample consists of roughly 68,000 distinct CDR3 sequences, over 15% of them appearing once. This CDR3 comprises 14 residues. The germline V gene has CDR1 LNHDA and CDR2 SQIVND (reference sequence). Trimming removed 1 base at V and 11 bases at J, with 14 bases between. This clonotype was seen more than once but under ten times. As yet, its antigen is unknown. The chain joins TRBV19 to TRBJ2-2, with D possibly matching TRBD2 (5 bases). This clonotype originated in an adult woman who had mild COVID-19 (a few samples of this study predate the infection). Cell type and time point are not known. The sample was PBMCs or a T cell subset sorted from them (not recorded which). The CDR3 nucleotides are TGTGCCAGTAGTATAGTACTAGGGTCTGGCGAGCTGTTTTTT. Its translation is CASSIVLGSGELFF. Complete variable domain (other parts from reference TRBV19 and TRBJ2-2): DGGITQSPKYLFRKEGQNVTLSCEQNLNHDAMYWYRQDPGQGLRLIYYSQIVNDFQKGDIAEGYSVSREKKESFPLTVTSAQKNPTAFYLCASSIVLGSGELFFGEGSRLTVL.